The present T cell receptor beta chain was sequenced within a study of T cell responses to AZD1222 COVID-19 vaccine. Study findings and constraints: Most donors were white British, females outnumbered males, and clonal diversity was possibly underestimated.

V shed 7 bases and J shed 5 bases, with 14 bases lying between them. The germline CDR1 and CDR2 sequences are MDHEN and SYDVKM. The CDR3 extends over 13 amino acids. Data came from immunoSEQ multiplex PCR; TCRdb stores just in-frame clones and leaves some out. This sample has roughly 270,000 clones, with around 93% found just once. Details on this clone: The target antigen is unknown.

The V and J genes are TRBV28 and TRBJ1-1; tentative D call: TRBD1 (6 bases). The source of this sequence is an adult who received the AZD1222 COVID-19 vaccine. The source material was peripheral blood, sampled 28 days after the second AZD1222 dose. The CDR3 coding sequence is TGTGCCAGCACCCGGAGGGGGAATACTGAAGCTTTCTTT. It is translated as CASTRRGNTEAFF.